This TCR beta chain was captured in a study of blood T cell repertoires in COVID-19. On the study more broadly: PBMCs, B-cell-depleted T cells, or T cells were the source of the cDNA or gDNA that made up the material.

Germline V gene sequence: CDR1 SGDLS, CDR2 YYNGEE. The germline V and J ends were trimmed by 4 bases and 2 bases, with 12 bases remaining between them. This CDR3 contains 15 residues. Under the authors' procedure: Amplification with reference gene primers provided the estimates of nucleated cell counts. TCRdb keeps only in-frame clones here, not all; method: immunoSEQ multiplex PCR. V and J calls and clone size are copied from that table; D and trimming were computed from the DNA. The sample consists of about 69,000 clones, roughly 87% of them appearing once. The sequencing input was peripheral blood. The sequence was obtained from a man older than 75 with acute or convalescent COVID-19. V gene TRBV9 combines with J gene TRBJ2-2, with D possibly being TRBD1 (6 bases). The CDR3 spells CASSPRGGNTGELFF. The CDR3 DNA sequence: TGTGCCAGCAGCCCGAGAGGGGGTAACACCGGGGAGCTGTTTTTT.